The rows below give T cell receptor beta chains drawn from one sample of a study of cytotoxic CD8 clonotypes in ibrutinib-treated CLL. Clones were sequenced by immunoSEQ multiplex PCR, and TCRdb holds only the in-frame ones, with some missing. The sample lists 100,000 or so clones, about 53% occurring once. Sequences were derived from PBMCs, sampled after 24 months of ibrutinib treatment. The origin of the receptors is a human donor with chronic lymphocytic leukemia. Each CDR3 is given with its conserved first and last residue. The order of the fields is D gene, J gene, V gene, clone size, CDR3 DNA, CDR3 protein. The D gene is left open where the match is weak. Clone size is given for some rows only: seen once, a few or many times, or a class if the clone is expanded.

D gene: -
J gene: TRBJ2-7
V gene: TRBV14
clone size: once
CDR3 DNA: TGTGCCAGCAGCCCACGGGCCTACGAGCAGTACTTC
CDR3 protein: CASSPRAYEQYF

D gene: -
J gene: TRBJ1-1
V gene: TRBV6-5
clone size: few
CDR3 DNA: TGTGCCAGCAATAGGGGAATGAACACTGAAGCTTTCTTT
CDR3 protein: CASNRGMNTEAFF

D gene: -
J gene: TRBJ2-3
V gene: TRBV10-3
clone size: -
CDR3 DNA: TGTGCCATCAGCCGGATGGGCACAGATACGCAGTATTTT
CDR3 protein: CAISRMGTDTQYF

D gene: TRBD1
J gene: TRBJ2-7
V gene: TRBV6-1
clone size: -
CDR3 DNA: TGTGCCAGCACCGGGACAGGGCACTACGAGCAGTACTTC
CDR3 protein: CASTGTGHYEQYF

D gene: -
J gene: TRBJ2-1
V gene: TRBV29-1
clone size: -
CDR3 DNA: TGCAGCGTTGCCTTGGACCCCTACAATGAGCAGTTCTTC
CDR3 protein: CSVALDPYNEQFF

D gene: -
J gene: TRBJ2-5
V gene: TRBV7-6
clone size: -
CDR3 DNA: TGTGCCAGCAGCCCGACGGTGGGCCAGTACTTC
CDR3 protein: CASSPTVGQYF

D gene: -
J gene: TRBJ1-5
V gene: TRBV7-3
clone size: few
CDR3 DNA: TGTGCCAGCAGCTTCTTCGGGCGCAATCAGCCCCAGCATTTT
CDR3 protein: CASSFFGRNQPQHF

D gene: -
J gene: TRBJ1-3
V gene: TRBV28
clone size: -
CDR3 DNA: TGTGCCAGCGTGCCTGGGGGGGGCCCCGGAAACACCATATATTTT
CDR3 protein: CASVPGGGPGNTIYF

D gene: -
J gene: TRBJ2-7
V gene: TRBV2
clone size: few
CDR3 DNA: TGTGCCAGCCAGGGGCCTAGCTACGAGCAGTACTTC
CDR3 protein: CASQGPSYEQYF

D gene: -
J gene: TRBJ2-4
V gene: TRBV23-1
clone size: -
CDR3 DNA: TGCGCCAGCAGTCAGGGGAAGAGGAATCAAGGCAAAAACATTCAGTACTTC
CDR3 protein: CASSQGKRNQGKNIQYF

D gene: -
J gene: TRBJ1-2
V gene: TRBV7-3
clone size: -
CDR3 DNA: TGTGCCAGCAGCTTAGACGGACAGTTTAACTATGGCTACACCTTC
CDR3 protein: CASSLDGQFNYGYTF